This T cell receptor (beta chain) was captured in a study of T cells in Graves' hyperthyroidism and ophthalmopathy. The CDR3 sequence is 16 residues long. In germline, CDR1 is SEHNR, CDR2 FQNEAQ (reference sequence). V dropped 10 bases and J dropped 0 bases, with 19 bases sitting between them. Researchers took RNA transcripts and amplified the TCR beta CDR3 regions from them. Initially, a first-round RT-PCR of the TCR CDR3 employed the HTBI primer set. TCRdb called the multiplex PCR reads again in MiXCR, with one record for every CDR3 protein. The sample contains about 300,000 distinct CDR3 sequences, about 19% of which appear only once.

The sample taken for sequencing was blood. The receptor's source is a man aged 45 to 65 with Graves' ophthalmopathy. The chain carries TRBV7-9 and TRBJ1-3; D is undetermined. The DNA of the CDR3 is TGTGCCACCTACTCCGGGATGGGTCCCTCTGGAAACACCATATATTTT. Encoded protein: CATYSGMGPSGNTIYF.